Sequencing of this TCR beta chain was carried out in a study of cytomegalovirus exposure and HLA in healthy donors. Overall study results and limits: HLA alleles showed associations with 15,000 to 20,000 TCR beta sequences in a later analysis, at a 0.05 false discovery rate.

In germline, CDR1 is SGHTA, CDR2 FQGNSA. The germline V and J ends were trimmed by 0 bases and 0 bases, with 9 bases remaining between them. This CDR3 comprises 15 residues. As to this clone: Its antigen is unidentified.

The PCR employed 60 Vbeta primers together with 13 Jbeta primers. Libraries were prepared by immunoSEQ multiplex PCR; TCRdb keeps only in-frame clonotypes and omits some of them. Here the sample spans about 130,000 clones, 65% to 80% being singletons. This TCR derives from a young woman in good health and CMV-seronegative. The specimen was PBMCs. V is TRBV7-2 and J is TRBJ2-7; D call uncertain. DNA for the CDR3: TGTGCCAGCAGCTTAGCGCTGGTCAGCTCCTACGAGCAGTACTTC. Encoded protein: CASSLALVSSYEQYF.